The rows below give T cell receptor beta chains drawn from one sample of a study of cytomegalovirus exposure and HLA in healthy donors. Here immunoSEQ multiplex PCR was the method, and the copy in TCRdb shows in-frame clones only, minus some. The table records approximately 160,000 clones, approximately 84% of them present only once. Source material: PBMCs. The receptors stem from a girl between 5 and 17 years old in good health and CMV-seropositive. The CDR3 runs from the conserved cysteine through the conserved F or W. The D gene is left open where the match is weak. Part of the rows lack a size; the others show once, few, many or a class for expanded clones.

>.|TRBV18|TRBJ1-1|TRBD1
CASSPRGQEEAFF
TGTGCCAGCTCACCCCGGGGACAGGAGGAAGCTTTCTTT
>.|TRBV19|TRBJ1-4|.
CASSQQGLNNEKLFF
TGTGCCAGTAGTCAACAGGGTCTCAACAATGAAAAACTGTTTTTT
>once|TRBV27|TRBJ1-1|TRBD1
CASSLPLGRGPGTEAFF
TGTGCCAGCAGTTTACCCCTGGGCAGGGGGCCGGGCACTGAAGCTTTCTTT
>.|TRBV5-5|TRBJ2-6|.
CASSLNSGVGANVLTF
TGTGCCAGCAGCTTGAATTCCGGGGTCGGGGCCAACGTCCTGACTTTC
>.|TRBV19|TRBJ1-2|TRBD1
CASSIDGQGDGYTF
TGTGCCAGTAGTATCGATGGACAGGGTGATGGCTACACCTTC
>.|TRBV5-1|TRBJ1-1|TRBD1
CASSLRGQGVETEAFF
TGCGCCAGCAGCTTGAGGGGACAGGGCGTGGAAACTGAAGCTTTCTTT
>once|TRBV5-1|TRBJ1-1|.
CASSLSPKMNTEAFF
TGCGCCAGCAGCTTATCCCCTAAGATGAACACTGAAGCTTTCTTT
>.|TRBV5-5|TRBJ1-2|TRBD1
CASGQGNYGYTF
TGTGCCAGCGGACAGGGAAACTATGGCTACACCTTC
>.|TRBV18|TRBJ1-1|.
CASSRDTGNTEAFF
TGTGCCAGCTCACGTGATACAGGGAACACTGAAGCTTTCTTT
>.|TRBV7-2|TRBJ1-6|.
CASSFLTSSYNSPLHF
TGTGCCAGCAGCTTCTTGACATCCTCCTATAATTCACCCCTCCACTTT
>once|TRBV14|TRBJ1-1|.
CASSHSGGRATEAFF
TGTGCCAGCAGCCACTCGGGAGGCAGGGCCACTGAAGCTTTCTTT
>once|TRBV19|TRBJ1-4|.
CASRWSATNEKLFF
TGTGCCAGCCGTTGGAGTGCAACTAATGAAAAACTGTTTTTT
>.|TRBV27|TRBJ2-7|.
CASSPTRVSYEQYF
TGTGCCAGCAGCCCTACCAGGGTCTCCTACGAGCAGTACTTC
>.|TRBV2|TRBJ1-6|TRBD1
CASSSGTGGNSPLHF
TGTGCCAGCAGTTCCGGGACAGGGGGGAATTCACCCCTCCACTTT
>.|TRBV9|TRBJ1-2|TRBD1
CASSVERTGEDYGYTF
TGTGCCAGCAGCGTAGAAAGAACAGGGGAGGACTATGGCTACACCTTC
>few|TRBV7-9|TRBJ2-7|TRBD1
CASSIRDRDYEQYF
TGTGCCAGCAGCATTCGGGACAGGGACTACGAGCAGTACTTC
>.|TRBV4-1|TRBJ2-5|TRBD2
CASSQGELAGTETQYF
TGCGCCAGCAGCCAAGGTGAACTAGCGGGAACAGAGACCCAGTACTTC
>.|TRBV6-1|TRBJ1-5|.
CASIPVDTSNQPQHF
TGTGCCAGCATCCCTGTTGACACCAGCAATCAGCCCCAGCATTTT
>.|TRBV6-5|TRBJ1-1|TRBD1
CASSYGTGGTEAFF
TGCGCCAGCAGTTACGGGACAGGGGGAACTGAAGCTTTCTTT
>.|TRBV6-5|TRBJ1-2|TRBD1
CASNAGQGLFGYTF
TGTGCCAGCAATGCGGGACAGGGGCTCTTTGGCTACACCTTC
>.|TRBV7-8|TRBJ1-2|.
CASSLVTGGPHGYTF
TGTGCCAGCAGCTTAGTAACAGGCGGCCCTCATGGCTACACCTTC
>.|TRBV28|TRBJ1-2|TRBD1
CASSSPGTGSGYTF
TGTGCCAGCAGTTCTCCCGGGACAGGGAGCGGCTACACCTTC
>.|TRBV10-3|TRBJ2-1|.
CAISERGGGAINEQFF
TGTGCCATCAGTGAGAGAGGAGGGGGGGCGATCAATGAGCAGTTCTTC
>.|TRBV9|TRBJ2-7|TRBD2
CASSVSSGGSGGTYEQYF
TGTGCCAGCAGCGTTAGCAGCGGTGGTAGCGGGGGAACCTACGAGCAGTACTTC
>.|TRBV6-4|TRBJ2-3|TRBD2
CASSPSGGSDTQYF
TGTGCCAGCAGTCCTAGCGGGGGGTCAGATACGCAGTATTTT
>.|TRBV7-9|TRBJ1-2|TRBD1
CASSSWSPGTGLNYGYTF
TGTGCCAGCAGCTCCTGGAGTCCCGGGACAGGGTTAAACTATGGCTACACCTTC
>few|TRBV9|TRBJ2-7|TRBD1
CASSARDRVYEQYF
TGTGCCAGCAGCGCAAGGGACAGGGTGTACGAGCAGTACTTC
>.|TRBV2|TRBJ1-6|.
CASSAPNSPLHF
TGTGCCAGCAGTGCCCCGAATTCACCCCTCCACTTT
>.|TRBV5-1|TRBJ2-3|.
CASGASSTDTQYF
TGCGCCAGCGGGGCTTCTAGCACAGATACGCAGTATTTT
>.|TRBV6-5|TRBJ2-7|.
CASSYRGEQYF
TGTGCCAGCAGTTACCGGGGGGAGCAGTACTTC
>.|TRBV27|TRBJ2-6|TRBD1
CASSPGQGRTAGANVLTF
TGTGCCAGCAGTCCCGGACAGGGAAGAACTGCTGGGGCCAACGTCCTGACTTTC
>.|TRBV11-2|TRBJ2-3|.
CASSLVYRNTDTQYF
TGTGCCAGCAGCTTAGTTTACAGGAACACAGATACGCAGTATTTT
>.|TRBV27|TRBJ2-3|.
CASSLLQSGSDTDTQYF
TGTGCCAGCAGTTTACTCCAGTCGGGTAGCGACACAGATACGCAGTATTTT
>.|TRBV9|TRBJ2-3|TRBD2
CASSVVAGGLDTQYF
TGTGCCAGCAGCGTAGTAGCGGGGGGCCTAGATACGCAGTATTTT
>.|TRBV27|TRBJ1-1|.
CASSLRGATEAFF
TGTGCCAGCAGTTTACGGGGGGCCACTGAAGCTTTCTTT
>once|TRBV10-3|TRBJ2-1|.
CAISESGRLYNEQFF
TGTGCCATCAGTGAGTCGGGGAGGTTATACAATGAGCAGTTCTTC
>.|TRBV6-5|TRBJ2-1|TRBD2
CASSSRTSGGLNEQFF
TGTGCCAGCAGTTCGCGGACTAGCGGGGGGCTCAATGAGCAGTTCTTC
>.|TRBV2|TRBJ2-7|.
CASLRRGRIYEQYF
TGTGCCAGCCTCAGACGGGGTAGGATCTACGAGCAGTACTTC
>.|TRBV18|TRBJ1-2|TRBD1
CASSPGQVVANYGYTF
TGTGCCAGCTCACCAGGACAGGTTGTCGCTAACTATGGCTACACCTTC
>.|TRBV5-1|TRBJ2-7|TRBD2
CASSLWSGGSAYEQYF
TGCGCCAGCAGCTTGTGGAGCGGGGGGTCCGCCTACGAGCAGTACTTC
>once|TRBV5-1|TRBJ2-4|.
CASSLAWLPENIQYF
TGCGCCAGCAGCTTGGCCTGGCTCCCTGAAAACATTCAGTACTTC
>.|TRBV19|TRBJ1-1|.
CASSIVGRVNTEAFF
TGTGCCAGTAGTATAGTGGGGAGAGTGAACACTGAAGCTTTCTTT
>.|TRBV7-8|TRBJ1-2|.
CASSPWDKSNYGYTF
TGTGCCAGCAGCCCCTGGGACAAATCTAACTATGGCTACACCTTC
>.|TRBV5-4|TRBJ1-2|.
CASRAFDGYTF
TGTGCCAGCAGGGCATTCGATGGCTACACCTTC
>.|TRBV10-1|TRBJ2-1|.
CASSQTARSYNEQFF
TGCGCCAGCAGCCAGACAGCCCGCTCCTACAATGAGCAGTTCTTC
>.|TRBV7-9|TRBJ2-5|.
CASSLRDTPGETQYF
TGTGCCAGCAGCCTACGAGATACCCCGGGAGAGACCCAGTACTTC
>.|TRBV29-1|TRBJ2-5|TRBD2
CSVEEGRDTSGGVIETQYF
TGCAGCGTTGAAGAAGGGAGGGATACTAGCGGGGGGGTAATAGAGACCCAGTACTTC
>.|TRBV19|TRBJ1-5|TRBD1
CASSKGVGQGGNQPQHF
TGTGCCAGTAGTAAGGGGGTAGGACAGGGAGGCAATCAGCCCCAGCATTTT